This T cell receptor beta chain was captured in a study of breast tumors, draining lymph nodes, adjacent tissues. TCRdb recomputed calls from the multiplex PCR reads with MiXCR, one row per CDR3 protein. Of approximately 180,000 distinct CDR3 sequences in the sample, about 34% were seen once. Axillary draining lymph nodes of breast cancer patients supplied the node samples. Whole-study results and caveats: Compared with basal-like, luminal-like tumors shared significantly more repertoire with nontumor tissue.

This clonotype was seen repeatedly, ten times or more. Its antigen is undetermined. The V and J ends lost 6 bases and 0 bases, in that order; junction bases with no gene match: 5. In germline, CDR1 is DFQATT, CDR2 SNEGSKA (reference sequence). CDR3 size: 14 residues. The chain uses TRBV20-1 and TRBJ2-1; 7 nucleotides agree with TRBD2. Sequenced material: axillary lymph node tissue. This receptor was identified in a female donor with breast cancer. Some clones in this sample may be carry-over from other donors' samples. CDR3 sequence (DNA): TGCAGTGCCCAAGCGGGACGCTCCTACAATGAGCAGTTCTTC. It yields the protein CSAQAGRSYNEQFF.